This T cell receptor (beta chain) emerged from a study of post-analysis software for immune sequencing data. Study-level points and caveats: F measure showed strong co-clustering of same-batch samples. Normalized Chao1 diversity was significantly reduced in patients versus controls. In patients, five TRBV segments were more frequent than in controls, with TRBV5-6, TRBV5-1 and TRBV20-1 among them.

The TCR beta cDNA libraries contained unique molecular identifiers. One entry per CDR3 protein results from TCRdb running MiXCR on the PCR reads. Counted here are hundreds of thousands of distinct CDR3 sequences, approximately 53% occurring once; the ten biggest clones make up roughly 4.4%. The ends were cut back, 4 bases at V and 0 bases at J, with 19 bases in the middle. This CDR3 spans 18 amino acids. The germline gives CDR1 SGHTA, CDR2 FQGNSA. Notes on this clonotype: Its matching antigen is unknown.

The TCR comes from a girl between 5 and 17 years old with multiple sclerosis. This chain joins TRBV7-2 and TRBJ2-1; D is unresolved. Input material: blood. The CDR3 is CASSWTTTKLSSYNEQFF. In DNA form, the CDR3 reads TGTGCCAGCAGCTGGACCACAACGAAGTTAAGCTCCTACAATGAGCAGTTCTTC.